One T cell receptor (beta chain) is described in this entry. Germline V gene data show CDR1 as SGHRS and CDR2 as YFSETQ. Trimming removed 6 bases from V and 0 bases from J; junction bases left unmatched: 8. The CDR3 extends over 15 amino acids. TCRdb fed the 5' RACE reads into MiXCR, producing one record per CDR3 protein. The data show about 500,000 distinct CDR3 sequences, roughly 20% seen once. This sample was taken from a study of T-cell memory formation after mild COVID-19. Sample: PBMCs or a T cell subset sorted from them (not recorded which). The sequence was collected from an adult woman who had mild COVID-19 (a few samples of this study predate the infection). Cell type and time point are not known. The chain recombines TRBV5-1 with TRBJ2-7; 8 bases agree with TRBD2. CDR3 sequence (DNA): TGCGCCAGCACCTTAGGGACTAGTGGCTCCTACGAGCAGTACTTC. As protein: CASTLGTSGSYEQYF. Supplemented by reference TRBV5-1 and TRBJ2-7, the full variable domain reads KAGVTQTPRYLIKTRGQQVTLSCSPISGHRSVSWYQQTPGQGLQFLFEYFSETQRNKGNFPGRFSGRQFSNSRSEMNVSTLELGDSALYLCASTLGTSGSYEQYFGPGTRLTVT.